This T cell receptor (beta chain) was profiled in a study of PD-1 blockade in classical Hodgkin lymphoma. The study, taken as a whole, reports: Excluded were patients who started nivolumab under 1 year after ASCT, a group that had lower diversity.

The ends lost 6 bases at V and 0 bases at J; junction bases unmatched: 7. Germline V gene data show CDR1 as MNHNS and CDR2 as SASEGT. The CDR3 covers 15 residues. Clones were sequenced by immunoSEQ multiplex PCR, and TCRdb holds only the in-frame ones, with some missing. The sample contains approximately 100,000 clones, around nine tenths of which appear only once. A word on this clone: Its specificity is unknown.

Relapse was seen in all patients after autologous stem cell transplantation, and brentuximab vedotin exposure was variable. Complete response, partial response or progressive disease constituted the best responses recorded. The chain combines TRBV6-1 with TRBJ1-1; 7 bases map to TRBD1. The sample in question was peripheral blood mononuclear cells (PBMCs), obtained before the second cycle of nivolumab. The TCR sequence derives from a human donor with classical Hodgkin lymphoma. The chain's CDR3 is CASRDRSHMNTEAFF. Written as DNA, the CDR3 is TGTGCCAGCAGGGACAGGTCCCACATGAACACTGAAGCTTTCTTT.